This T cell receptor beta chain was documented in a study of CD8 T cells in ankylosing spondylitis (dated by TCRdb to the late 2010s). For the wider study: The study set out to find disease-linked TCR variants by profiling T cell receptor beta repertoires in ankylosing spondylitis patients and healthy donors. The full study cohort was made up of 25 ankylosing spondylitis patients and some 100 healthy donors. Peripheral blood samples were taken, and synovial fluid was additionally collected from ankylosing spondylitis patients.

As to this clonotype: It lacks a known antigen. Per-base quality was not reported, and no clone a single base away is much larger than it.

Study-wide findings and limitations: The disease-linked clones had a CD8+ phenotype and were found at relatively low frequencies in peripheral blood. Some motif variants were previously reported in synovial fluid and blood of reactive arthritis patients, suggesting common disease-initiation mechanisms. Blood from ankylosing spondylitis patients appeared to be characterized by a TCR beta motif composed of under 10 highly homologous amino acid variants. The disease-linked clones were reported to be significantly enriched in matched synovial fluid samples from ankylosing spondylitis patients.

TCRdb names Illumina HiSeq 2500 as the instrument used. Quantitative 5'-RACE with molecular barcodes was used to prepare TCR beta libraries. Per the authors' processing: Disease-linked TCR variants were identified with a new computational method built on a probabilistic model of VDJ rearrangement. TCRdb redid the processing of the public reads, applying fastp at Q25 and MiXCR, and retained in-frame beta chains. Identical CDR3 protein sequences are pooled into one entry, listed with their most common genes and DNA. These V and J calls derive from TCRdb rather than the authors' analysis. The sample table lists 250,000 or so distinct CDR3 sequences, about 10% of them with a count of one. Of the sample, about 2.8% falls within the top ten clones. The junction carries 14 bases between V and J, which are trimmed by 5 bases and 12 bases respectively. CDR1 and CDR2, per the germline V gene (reference sequence), are SEHNR and FQNEAQ. From its cysteine to its phenylalanine, the CDR3 spans 12 amino acids. CDR3 DNA is the only sequence kept; it has 36 bases, read in frame from the first base.

The TCR comes from a male donor with ankylosing spondylitis or in good health (not recorded which). The chain is made from TRBV7-9 and TRBJ2-1, with no confident D gene call. What was sequenced was blood, either unsorted or a sorted T cell fraction (not recorded which). CDR3 reads: CASSLLDPGQFF. The nucleotide sequence is given as TGTGCCAGCAGCCTCCTAGACCCAGGGCAGTTCTTC.